What follows are 3 T cell receptor beta chains derived from one specimen sequenced in a study of blood T cell repertoires in COVID-19. Assay: immunoSEQ multiplex PCR; the TCRdb copy retains only in-frame clones and omits some. The sample has 150,000 to 200,000 clones, over 90% seen once. Material: peripheral blood. The receptors shown here come from a woman in her sixties with COVID-19, enrolled during active disease.

DNA of the CDR3: TGTGCCAGCAGTACGGACAGGACCTACCTCCAAGAGACCCAGTACTTC. Translation gives CASSTDRTYLQETQYF. The chain employs TRBV7-2 and TRBJ2-5; 7 nucleotides line up with TRBD1. The V gene end was trimmed by 6 bases and the J gene end by 1 base; junction bases not matched to a gene: 11. The CDR3 is 16 amino acids. Germline V lookup: CDR1 SGHTA, CDR2 FQGNSA.

The chain is built from TRBV7-9 and TRBJ1-3, with D possibly being TRBD1 (6 bases). The CDR3 covers 13 residues. Per germline, CDR1 SEHNR and CDR2 FQNEAQ (reference sequence). The germline V and J ends were trimmed by 5 bases and 5 bases, with 10 bases remaining between them. The CDR3 nucleotides are TGTGCCAGCAGCCCCGGACAGAGAAACACCATATATTTT. Amino acids: CASSPGQRNTIYF.

The rearrangement links TRBV29-1 to TRBJ2-5; D might be TRBD1 (6 bases). The ends were cut back, 4 bases at V and 4 bases at J, with 22 bases in the middle. This CDR3 is built from 16 residues. The V gene's germline CDR1 is SQVTM and CDR2 ANQGSEA. The DNA for the CDR3 is TGCAGCGTTGTTAGGCAGGGGACGATAGTACGAGAGACCCAGTACTTC. Translated, it gives CSVVRQGTIVRETQYF.